The source of this T cell receptor beta chain is a study of beta chain features in type 1 diabetes. Sequencing targeted expressed TCRB transcripts, as all isolated RNA had been reverse transcribed. Clones were sequenced by immunoSEQ multiplex PCR, and TCRdb holds only the in-frame ones, with some missing. The data hold approximately 240,000 clones, with 16% observed a single time. J gave up 6 bases and V 4 bases, and 2 bases lay outside the gene matches. This CDR3 is 12 amino acids long. Germline CDR1 SQVTM, CDR2 ANQGSEA. General study results and limits: In comparison with healthy donors, patients had naive, central memory and Treg TCRB repertoires that appeared more similar. Moderately but significantly shorter TCRB CDR3s were found in Type 1 diabetes patients in all four CD4+ subsets. VDJ junctions from patients with type 1 diabetes contained fewer insertions and more deletions.

It was one heparinised blood draw, averaging about 0.12 L, that each donor gave. This clone was counted between two and nine times. Antigen unknown. Sequences were obtained from naive CD4+ T cells from blood. The sequence derives from a man aged 25 to 40 with type 1 diabetes. The chain is built from TRBV29-1 and TRBJ1-4, with 7 bases matching TRBD1. CDR3 nucleotides: TGCAGCGTTGGACAGGGTTATGAAAAACTGTTTTTT. Translation gives CSVGQGYEKLFF.